This TCR beta chain was recorded in a study of T-cell reconstitution after alpha-beta-depleted transplantation in children. In this sample, this clonotype turned up a few times. It was with unique molecular identifiers that the TCRbeta library was prepared. Via MiXCR, TCRdb re-called the PCR reads, giving one row per CDR3 protein. This sample has roughly 300,000 distinct CDR3 sequences; 10% occur once, and the top ten carry 2% to 2.5%. The V and J ends lost 4 bases and 2 bases, in that order; junction bases with no gene match: 8. Germline CDR1 reads DFQATT; CDR2 reads SNEGSKA (reference sequence). This CDR3 is built from 14 residues.

The chain combines TRBV20-1 with TRBJ2-7; 7 nucleotides line up with TRBD1. This receptor was obtained from a human donor who donated a stem cell graft to a child with acute lymphoblastic leukemia. The sample here was PBMCs from the stem cell graft donor, taken from the stem cell graft. CDR3 residues: CSAKTGALTYEQYF. CDR3 DNA sequence: TGCAGTGCTAAAACAGGGGCCCTAACCTACGAGCAGTACTTC.